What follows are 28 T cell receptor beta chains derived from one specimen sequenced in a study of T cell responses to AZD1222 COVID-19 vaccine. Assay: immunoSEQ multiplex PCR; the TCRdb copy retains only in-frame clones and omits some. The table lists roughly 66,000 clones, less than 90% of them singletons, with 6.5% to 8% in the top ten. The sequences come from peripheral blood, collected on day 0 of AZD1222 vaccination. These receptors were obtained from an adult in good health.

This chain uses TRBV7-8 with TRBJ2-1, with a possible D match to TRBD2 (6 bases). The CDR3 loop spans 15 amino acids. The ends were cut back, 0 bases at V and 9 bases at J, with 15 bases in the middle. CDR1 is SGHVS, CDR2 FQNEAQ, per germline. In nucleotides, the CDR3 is TGTGCCAGCAGCTTAGCGGGTGGAGGGGCCGGTGAGCAGTTCTTC. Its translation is CASSLAGGGAGEQFF.

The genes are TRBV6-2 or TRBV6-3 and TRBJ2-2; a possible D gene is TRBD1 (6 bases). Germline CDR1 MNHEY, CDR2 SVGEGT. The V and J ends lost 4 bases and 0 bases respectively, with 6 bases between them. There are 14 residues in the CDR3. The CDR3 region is CASSWDTNTGELFF. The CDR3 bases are TGTGCCAGCAGTTGGGACACGAACACCGGGGAGCTGTTTTTT.

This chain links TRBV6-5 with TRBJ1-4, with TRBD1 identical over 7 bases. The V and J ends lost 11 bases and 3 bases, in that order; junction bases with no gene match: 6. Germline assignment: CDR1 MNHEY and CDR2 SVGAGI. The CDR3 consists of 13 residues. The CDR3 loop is CAVRDRANEKLFF. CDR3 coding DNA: TGTGCCGTCCGTGACAGGGCTAATGAAAAACTGTTTTTT.

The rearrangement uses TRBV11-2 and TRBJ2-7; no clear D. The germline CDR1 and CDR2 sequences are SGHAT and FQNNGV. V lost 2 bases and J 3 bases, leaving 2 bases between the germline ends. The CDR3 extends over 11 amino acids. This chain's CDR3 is CASSLFYEQYF. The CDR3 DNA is TGTGCCAGCAGCTTATTCTACGAGCAGTACTTC.

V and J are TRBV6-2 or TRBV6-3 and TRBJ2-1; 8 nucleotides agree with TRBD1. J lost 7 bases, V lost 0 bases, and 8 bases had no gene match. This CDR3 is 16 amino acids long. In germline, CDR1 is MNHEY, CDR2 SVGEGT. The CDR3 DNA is TGTGCCAGCAGTTACTCGAGGTACAGGGGGGTTAATGAGCAGTTCTTC. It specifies CASSYSRYRGVNEQFF.

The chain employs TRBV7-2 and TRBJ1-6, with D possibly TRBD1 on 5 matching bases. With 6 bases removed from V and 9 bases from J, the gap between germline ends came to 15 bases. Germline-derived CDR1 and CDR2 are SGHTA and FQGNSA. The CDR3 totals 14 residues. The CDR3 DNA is TGTGCCAGCAGGACCGGGACGGGCACTTCACCCCTCCACTTT. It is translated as CASRTGTGTSPLHF.

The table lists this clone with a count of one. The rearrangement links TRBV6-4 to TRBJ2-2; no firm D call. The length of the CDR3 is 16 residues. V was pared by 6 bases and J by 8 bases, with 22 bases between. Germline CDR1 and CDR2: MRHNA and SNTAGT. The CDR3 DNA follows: TGTGCCAGCAGCGACATGAACGGCTATGAGGCGGGGGAGCTGTTTTTT. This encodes CASSDMNGYEAGELFF.

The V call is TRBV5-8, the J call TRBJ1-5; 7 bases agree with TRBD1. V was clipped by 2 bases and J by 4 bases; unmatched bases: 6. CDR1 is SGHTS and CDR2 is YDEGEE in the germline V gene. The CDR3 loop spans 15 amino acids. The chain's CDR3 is CASSLRDRGNQPQHF. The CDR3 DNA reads TGTGCCAGCAGCTTAAGGGACAGAGGTAATCAGCCCCAGCATTTT.

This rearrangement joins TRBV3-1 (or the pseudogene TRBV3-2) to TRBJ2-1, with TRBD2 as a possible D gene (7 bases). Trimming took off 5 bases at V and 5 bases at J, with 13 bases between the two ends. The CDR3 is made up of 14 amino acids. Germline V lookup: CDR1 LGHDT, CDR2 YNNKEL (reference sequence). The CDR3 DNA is TGTGCCAGCAGCAGGGCGGGGGCACACAATGAGCAGTTCTTC. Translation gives CASSRAGAHNEQFF.

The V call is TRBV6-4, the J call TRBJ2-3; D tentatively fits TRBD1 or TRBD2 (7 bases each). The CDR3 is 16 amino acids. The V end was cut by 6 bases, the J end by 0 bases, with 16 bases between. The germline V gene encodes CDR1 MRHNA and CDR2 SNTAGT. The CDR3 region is CASSGQGGASTDTQYF. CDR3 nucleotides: TGTGCCAGCAGCGGTCAGGGGGGGGCAAGCACAGATACGCAGTATTTT.

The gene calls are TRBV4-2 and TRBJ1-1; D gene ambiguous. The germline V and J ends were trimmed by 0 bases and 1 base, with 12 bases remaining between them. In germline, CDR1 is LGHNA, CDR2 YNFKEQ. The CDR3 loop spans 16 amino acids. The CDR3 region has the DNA TGTGCCAGCAGCCAAGACGAGGGATCTGAGAACACTGAAGCTTTCTTT. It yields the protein CASSQDEGSENTEAFF.

CDR3 DNA sequence: TGTGCCAGCAGCTTGGACGGGGGCACAGATACGCAGTATTTT. Translation gives CASSLDGGTDTQYF. The chain recombines TRBV5-5 with TRBJ2-3; tentative D call: TRBD2 (5 bases). This CDR3 comprises 14 residues. Germline CDR1 reads SGHKS; CDR2 reads YYEKEE (reference sequence). The V end was cut by 0 bases, the J end by 1 base, with 6 bases between.

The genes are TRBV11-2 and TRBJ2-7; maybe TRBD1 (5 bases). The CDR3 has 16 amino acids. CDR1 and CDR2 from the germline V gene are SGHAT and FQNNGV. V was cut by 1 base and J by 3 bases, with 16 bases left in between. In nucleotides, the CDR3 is TGTGCCAGCAGCTTAGGGGCAGGGCAGCTAGGCTACGAGCAGTACTTC. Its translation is CASSLGAGQLGYEQYF.

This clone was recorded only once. CDR3 nucleotides: TGTGCCAGCAGCCACGGGGGAAATAGCAATCAGCCCCAGCATTTT. Translating it yields CASSHGGNSNQPQHF. The chain links TRBV4-2 to TRBJ1-5; maybe TRBD1 (5 bases). Germline-derived CDR1 and CDR2 are LGHNA and YNFKEQ. This CDR3 region has 15 residues. V lost 3 bases to trimming and J lost 0 bases, with 9 bases between them.

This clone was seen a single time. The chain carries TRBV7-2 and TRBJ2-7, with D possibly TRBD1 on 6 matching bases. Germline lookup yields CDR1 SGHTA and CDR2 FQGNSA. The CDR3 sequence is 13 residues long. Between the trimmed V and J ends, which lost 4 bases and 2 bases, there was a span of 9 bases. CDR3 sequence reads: CASSSGHTYEQYF. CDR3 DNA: TGTGCCAGCAGCTCGGGACATACCTACGAGCAGTACTTC.

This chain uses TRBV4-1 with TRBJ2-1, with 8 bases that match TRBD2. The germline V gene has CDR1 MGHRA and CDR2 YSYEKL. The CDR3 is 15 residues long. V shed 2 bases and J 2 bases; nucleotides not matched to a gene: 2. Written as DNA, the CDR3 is TGCGCCAGCAGCCAAACAGCGGGGGCCTACAATGAGCAGTTCTTC. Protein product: CASSQTAGAYNEQFF.

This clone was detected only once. DNA of the CDR3: TGTGCCACCAGTGACGGGACAGCCTACGAGCAGTACTTC. Its protein is CATSDGTAYEQYF. The V gene is TRBV24-1, the J gene TRBJ2-7, with 7 bases matching TRBD1. The CDR3 runs 13 residues. V lost 4 bases to trimming and J lost 2 bases; unmatched junction nucleotides: 1. Germline CDR1 KGHDR, CDR2 SFDVKD.

The CDR3 nucleotides read TGTGCCAGCAGGGACAGGGGGCGAGGCGAGCAGTACTTC. It yields the protein CASRDRGRGEQYF. This chain uses TRBV6-5 with TRBJ2-7, with 11 positions matching TRBD1. J lost 6 bases, V lost 6 bases, and 4 bases had no gene match. The germline V gene encodes CDR1 MNHEY and CDR2 SVGAGI. The CDR3 contains 13 residues.

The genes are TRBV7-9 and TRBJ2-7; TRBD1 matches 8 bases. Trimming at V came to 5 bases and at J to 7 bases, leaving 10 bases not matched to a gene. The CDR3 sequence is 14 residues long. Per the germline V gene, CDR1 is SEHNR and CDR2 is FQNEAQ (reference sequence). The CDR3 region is CASSTTGAYSEQYF. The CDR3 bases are TGTGCCAGCAGCACGACAGGGGCGTATAGTGAGCAGTACTTC.

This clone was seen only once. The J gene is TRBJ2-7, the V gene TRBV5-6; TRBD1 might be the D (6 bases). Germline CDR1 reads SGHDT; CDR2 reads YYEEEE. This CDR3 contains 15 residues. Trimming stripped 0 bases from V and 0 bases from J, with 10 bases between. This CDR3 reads CASSLGPGVSYEQYF. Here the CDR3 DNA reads TGTGCCAGCAGCTTGGGTCCAGGGGTCTCCTACGAGCAGTACTTC.

The DNA of the CDR3 is TGTGCCATCAGGGGACAGTCGAATGAAAAACTGTTTTTT. Protein sequence: CAIRGQSNEKLFF. The chain joins TRBV10-3 to TRBJ1-4; 7 nucleotides match TRBD1. The germline gives CDR1 ENHRY, CDR2 SYGVKD. CDR3 length: 13 residues. Trimming took 6 bases from V and 5 from J; bases not matched to a gene: 3.

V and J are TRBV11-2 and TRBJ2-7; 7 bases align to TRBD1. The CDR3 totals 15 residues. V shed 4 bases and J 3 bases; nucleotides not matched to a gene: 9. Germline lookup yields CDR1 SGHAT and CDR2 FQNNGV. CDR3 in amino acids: CASSSRTGNFYEQYF. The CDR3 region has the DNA TGTGCCAGCAGCTCCCGGACAGGTAATTTCTACGAGCAGTACTTC.

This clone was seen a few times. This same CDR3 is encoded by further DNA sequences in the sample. Here the CDR3 DNA reads TGTGCCAGCAGCTTGGGGACAGTGAATTCACCCCTCCACTTT. Translation gives CASSLGTVNSPLHF. This chain uses TRBV11-3 with TRBJ1-6; 7 bases align to TRBD1. The CDR3 has 14 residues. The junction had 3 bases not matched to a gene; V was cut back by 3 bases and J by 7 bases. Germline-derived CDR1 and CDR2 are SGHNT and YENEEA.

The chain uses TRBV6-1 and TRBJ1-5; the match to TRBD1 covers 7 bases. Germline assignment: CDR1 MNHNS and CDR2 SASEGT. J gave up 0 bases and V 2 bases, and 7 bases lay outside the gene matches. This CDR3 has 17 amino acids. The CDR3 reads CASSESPGQISNQPQHF. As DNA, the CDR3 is TGTGCCAGCAGTGAATCTCCGGGACAGATTAGCAATCAGCCCCAGCATTTT.

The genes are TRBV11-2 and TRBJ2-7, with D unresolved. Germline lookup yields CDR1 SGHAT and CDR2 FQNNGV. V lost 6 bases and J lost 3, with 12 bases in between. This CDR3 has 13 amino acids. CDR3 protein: CASRSWQGYEQYF. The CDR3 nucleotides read TGTGCCAGCAGATCTTGGCAAGGCTACGAGCAGTACTTC.

CDR3 region: CASSATTGVNEQFF. The CDR3 coding sequence is TGTGCCAGCTCAGCGACTACCGGGGTCAATGAGCAGTTCTTC. The rearrangement links TRBV18 to TRBJ2-1; TRBD2 might be the D (5 bases). The CDR3 is made up of 14 amino acids. CDR1 and CDR2 (germline): KGHSH, LQKENI. The V gene lost 5 bases and the J gene lost 6 bases, with 14 bases spanning the gap.

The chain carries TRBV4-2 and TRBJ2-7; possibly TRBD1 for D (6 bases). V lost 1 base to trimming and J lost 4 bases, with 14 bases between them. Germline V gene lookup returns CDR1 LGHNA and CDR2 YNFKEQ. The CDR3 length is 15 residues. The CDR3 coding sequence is TGTGCCAGCAGCCAAGCCTACAGGGCAGGATACGAGCAGTACTTC. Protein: CASSQAYRAGYEQYF.

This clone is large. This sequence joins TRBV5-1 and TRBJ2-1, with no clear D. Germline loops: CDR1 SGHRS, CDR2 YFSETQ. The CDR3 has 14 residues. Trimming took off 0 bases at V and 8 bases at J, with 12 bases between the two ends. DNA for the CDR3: TGCGCCAGCAGCTTGGCGCAGATTGGCGATGAGCAGTTCTTC. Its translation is CASSLAQIGDEQFF.